This T cell receptor beta chain was sequenced in a study of blood T cell repertoires in COVID-19. About the research overall: In each case, the material was cDNA or gDNA derived from T cells, B-cell-depleted T cells, or PBMCs.

In the original processing: Scientists estimated how many nucleated cells there were by amplifying reference gene primers. Here immunoSEQ multiplex PCR was the method, and the copy in TCRdb shows in-frame clones only, minus some. The DNA gave D and trimming, while V, J and clone size come from that table. Of 150,000 to 170,000 clones in the sample, around four fifths were seen once. Residents of about two dozen US areas, aged roughly 18 to 89 years, made up the participants. Sequenced material: PBMCs or T cells enriched from blood (not recorded which). The TCR comes from a man between 50 and 59 years old who had recovered from COVID-19.

The CDR3 nucleotides are TGCGCCAGCAGTCGGCCGTTTTGGACAGGGGACGGAAACACCATATATTTT. Its protein product is CASSRPFWTGDGNTIYF. The chain has TRBV23-1 and TRBJ1-3, with TRBD1 matching over 9 bases. TRBV23-1 is classed as an ORF, of uncertain function. Trimming took 4 bases from V and 4 from J; bases not matched to a gene: 11. The CDR3 consists of 17 residues.